This T cell receptor beta chain stems from a study of cytomegalovirus exposure and HLA in healthy donors. This clone showed up just a few times. CDR1 is MNHNY, CDR2 SVGAGI, per germline (reference sequence). J was trimmed by 5 bases and V by 5 bases; bases with no gene match: 8. The CDR3 covers 16 residues. The PCR used 60 Vbeta and 13 Jbeta primers. Libraries were prepared by immunoSEQ multiplex PCR; TCRdb keeps only in-frame clonotypes and omits some of them. There are 200,000 to 250,000 clones in the sample; about 75% occur only once, and around 1.8% lies in the top ten. The chain employs TRBV6-6 and TRBJ2-2; 10 bases are a match to TRBD2. The clonotype was recovered from a young man in good health and CMV-seronegative. Sequencing was carried out using PBMCs. The CDR3 nucleotides read TGTGCCAGCAGTGTGGGACTAGCGCTCATGACCGGGGAGCTGTTTTTT. Translation gives CASSVGLALMTGELFF.